The rows below give T cell receptor beta chains drawn from one sample of a study of cytomegalovirus exposure and HLA in healthy donors. TCRdb's copy holds only in-frame clones and misses some; the assay was immunoSEQ multiplex PCR. The data contain a few hundred thousand clones, approximately 86% of them singletons. What was sequenced was PBMCs. The receptors stem from a man in his thirties or forties in good health and CMV-seronegative. CDR3s include the opening cysteine and the closing phenylalanine or tryptophan. Fields, in order: CDR3 length, clone size, V gene, J gene, D gene, CDR3 protein, CDR3 DNA. A D gene is named only where the DNA matches it firmly. Some rows have no size entry. The others give once, few or many, or a class for an expanded clone.

12	many	TRBV2	TRBJ1-2	.	CASRAGLDGYTF	TGTGCCAGCAGGGCAGGGTTAGATGGCTACACCTTC
19	.	TRBV4-3	TRBJ1-1	TRBD1	CASSQDRQGPLLLNTEAFF	TGCGCCAGCAGCCAAGACCGACAGGGCCCACTACTATTGAACACTGAAGCTTTCTTT
16	few	TRBV5-1	TRBJ2-2	TRBD2	CASSPQRGGFSGELFF	TGCGCCAGCAGCCCTCAGCGGGGGGGCTTCTCCGGGGAGCTGTTTTTT
16	.	TRBV6-6	TRBJ2-7	.	CASSYTQGQNTYEQYF	TGTGCCAGCAGTTACACTCAAGGACAGAATACCTACGAGCAGTACTTC
11	.	TRBV21-1	TRBJ2-1	.	CASTVYNEQFF	TGTGCCAGCACCGTTTACAATGAGCAGTTCTTC
15	.	TRBV11-3	TRBJ2-7	.	CASSLGDGSSYEQYF	TGTGCCAGCAGCTTAGGGGACGGGAGTTCCTACGAGCAGTACTTC
13	.	TRBV10-3	TRBJ1-5	.	CAIWGGQNQPQHF	TGTGCCATCTGGGGGGGGCAGAATCAGCCCCAGCATTTT
15	.	TRBV19	TRBJ1-6	TRBD1	CASSIIGQGNSPLHF	TGTGCCAGTAGTATTATCGGACAGGGGAATTCACCCCTCCACTTT
16	.	TRBV19	TRBJ1-1	TRBD1	CASSPRTGERVSEAFF	TGTGCCAGTAGTCCACGGACAGGGGAGAGAGTCTCTGAAGCTTTCTTT
14	.	TRBV13	TRBJ2-2	TRBD1	CASSLKGGVGELFF	TGTGCCAGCAGCTTAAAAGGGGGCGTCGGGGAGCTGTTTTTT
12	.	TRBV25-1	TRBJ2-5	TRBD1	CASRGQQETQYF	TGTGCCAGCAGGGGACAGCAAGAGACCCAGTACTTC
13	.	TRBV7-9	TRBJ1-2	.	CASSIDTVYGYTF	TGTGCCAGCAGCATCGACACCGTCTATGGCTACACCTTC
15	once	TRBV7-9	TRBJ1-1	TRBD1	CASSRAATGGTEAFF	TGTGCCAGCAGCCGAGCCGCGACAGGGGGCACTGAAGCTTTCTTT
15	.	TRBV6-1	TRBJ2-7	TRBD1	CASSSVGTGSYEQYF	TGTGCCAGCAGTTCTGTCGGGACAGGTAGCTACGAGCAGTACTTC
14	.	TRBV7-2	TRBJ1-6	TRBD1	CASSLGDRSSPLHF	TGTGCCAGCAGCCTGGGGGACAGGTCTTCACCCCTCCACTTT
15	.	TRBV9	TRBJ1-6	.	CASSVVGAWNSPLHF	TGTGCCAGCAGCGTAGTTGGGGCTTGGAATTCACCCCTCCACTTT
12	.	TRBV2	TRBJ2-7	TRBD2	CASNQRGGEQYF	TGTGCCAGCAACCAGCGGGGGGGCGAGCAGTACTTC
13	.	TRBV6-5	TRBJ2-7	.	CASSYSGAGEQYF	TGTGCCAGCAGTTACTCGGGGGCCGGGGAGCAGTACTTC
16	.	TRBV5-1	TRBJ2-1	TRBD1	CASSPGTGGIYNEQFF	TGCGCCAGCAGCCCGGGGACAGGGGGCATCTACAATGAGCAGTTCTTC
16	.	TRBV14	TRBJ2-1	TRBD1	CASSPFDRGGYNEQFF	TGTGCCAGCAGCCCCTTCGACAGGGGGGGCTACAATGAGCAGTTCTTC
16	.	TRBV6-5	TRBJ1-5	TRBD1	CASSSQGASGNQPQHF	TGTGCCAGCAGTTCCCAGGGGGCGAGTGGAAATCAGCCCCAGCATTTT
14	.	TRBV5-4	TRBJ1-2	TRBD1	CASRITGAKDGYTF	TGTGCCAGCAGAATTACAGGGGCGAAGGATGGCTACACCTTC
13	.	TRBV7-9	TRBJ2-5	.	CASSLSRQETQYF	TGTGCCAGCAGCTTAAGTAGACAAGAGACCCAGTACTTC
15	.	TRBV6-6	TRBJ1-2	.	CASSYRAGKSGGYTF	TGTGCCAGCAGTTACAGGGCAGGGAAGTCAGGTGGCTACACCTTC
15	once	TRBV6-5	TRBJ1-3	TRBD1	CASSSDRGTGNTIYF	TGTGCCAGCAGTTCGGACAGGGGGACTGGAAACACCATATATTTT
14	.	TRBV7-6	TRBJ1-2	.	CASSLGPTSYGYTF	TGTGCCAGCAGCTTGGGGCCGACAAGCTATGGCTACACCTTC
16	.	TRBV30	TRBJ2-7	TRBD1	CAWSVRYGTGYYEQYF	TGTGCCTGGAGTGTACGGTACGGGACAGGCTACTACGAGCAGTACTTC
13	.	TRBV18	TRBJ1-2	.	CASSPRTVDGYTF	TGTGCCAGCTCACCCCGGACAGTGGATGGCTACACCTTC
12	.	TRBV6-1	TRBJ2-7	.	CASRVQSYEQYF	TGTGCCAGCAGGGTACAGAGCTACGAGCAGTACTTC
18	.	TRBV11-2	TRBJ2-3	.	CASSLVPLRWSSTDTQYF	TGTGCCAGCAGCTTAGTCCCCCTACGATGGTCTAGCACAGATACGCAGTATTTT
12	.	TRBV5-1	TRBJ1-1	.	CASSLAKSEAFF	TGCGCCAGCAGCTTGGCGAAGAGTGAAGCTTTCTTT
15	.	TRBV5-4	TRBJ1-1	TRBD1	CASSFGQGTNTEAFF	TGTGCCAGCAGCTTCGGACAGGGGACGAACACTGAAGCTTTCTTT
13	.	TRBV27	TRBJ2-5	.	CASSFQGQETQYF	TGTGCCAGCAGTTTTCAGGGACAAGAGACCCAGTACTTC
12	once	TRBV15	TRBJ1-1	.	CATSSGLAEAFF	TGTGCCACCAGCAGCGGACTCGCTGAAGCTTTCTTT
16	.	TRBV7-2	TRBJ1-5	TRBD1	CASSLGDRVSNQPQHF	TGTGCCAGCAGCTTAGGGGACAGGGTTAGCAATCAGCCCCAGCATTTT
17	.	TRBV4-3	TRBJ2-1	TRBD2	CASSQDGWRGAYNEQFF	TGCGCCAGCAGCCAAGATGGTTGGCGGGGGGCCTACAATGAGCAGTTCTTC
13	.	TRBV2	TRBJ2-2	.	CASRKSGTGELFF	TGTGCCAGCAGGAAAAGCGGCACCGGGGAGCTGTTTTTT
14	few	TRBV19	TRBJ1-6	.	CASSTPEVYSPLHF	TGTGCCAGTAGTACCCCCGAGGTGTATTCACCCCTCCACTTT
13	.	TRBV6-1	TRBJ1-1	.	CASSVLINTEAFF	TGTGCCAGCAGTGTCCTAATAAACACTGAAGCTTTCTTT
16	.	TRBV4-3	TRBJ1-1	.	CASSQGPPRVGTEAFF	TGCGCCAGCAGCCAAGGCCCCCCCAGGGTTGGAACTGAAGCTTTCTTT
14	.	TRBV5-4	TRBJ2-4	.	CASSLAGIKNIQYF	TGTGCCAGCAGCTTGGCAGGGATCAAAAACATTCAGTACTTC
12	.	TRBV6-5	TRBJ1-2	TRBD1	CAIDRVNSGYTF	TGTGCCATCGACAGGGTGAATAGTGGCTACACCTTC
14	.	TRBV10-3	TRBJ1-2	.	CAISEGRVNYGYTF	TGTGCCATCAGTGAGGGCAGGGTAAACTATGGCTACACCTTC
13	.	TRBV19	TRBJ2-5	.	CASSHREQETQYF	TGTGCCAGTAGTCACAGGGAACAGGAGACCCAGTACTTC
14	.	TRBV19	TRBJ1-6	.	CASNAHQENSPLHF	TGTGCCAGTAACGCACACCAGGAAAATTCACCCCTCCACTTT
16	.	TRBV9	TRBJ2-7	.	CASSGQGGEFTYEQYF	TGTGCCAGCAGCGGTCAAGGGGGGGAGTTCACCTACGAGCAGTACTTC
16	.	TRBV9	TRBJ1-3	TRBD1	CASSPRQGASGNTIYF	TGTGCCAGCAGCCCCAGACAGGGGGCCTCTGGAAACACCATATATTTT
16	.	TRBV2	TRBJ1-1	TRBD1	CASSESTGGMGTEAFF	TGTGCCAGCAGTGAATCGACAGGGGGCATGGGCACTGAAGCTTTCTTT
15	.	TRBV4-2	TRBJ2-7	.	CASSPGTPRSNEQYF	TGTGCCAGCAGCCCAGGGACACCCCGATCTAACGAGCAGTACTTC
16	.	TRBV4-2	TRBJ2-4	TRBD1	CASTPFGGQGKNIQYF	TGTGCCAGCACCCCCTTCGGAGGACAGGGAAAAAACATTCAGTACTTC
12	.	TRBV15	TRBJ2-7	.	CATSRGAYEQYF	TGTGCCACCAGCAGAGGGGCTTACGAGCAGTACTTC
14	.	TRBV27	TRBJ1-5	.	CASSLGGTVQPQHF	TGTGCCAGCAGTTTAGGGGGGACGGTCCAGCCCCAGCATTTT
17	.	TRBV9	TRBJ1-1	TRBD1	CASSPFGQELKNTEAFF	TGTGCCAGCAGCCCTTTCGGACAGGAATTAAAGAACACTGAAGCTTTCTTT
14	.	TRBV14	TRBJ1-2	TRBD1	CASSRSQGAGGYTF	TGTGCCAGCAGCCGCTCTCAGGGGGCGGGGGGCTACACCTTC
13	.	TRBV5-5	TRBJ1-2	TRBD1	CASSSDRAYGYTF	TGTGCCAGCAGCTCGGACAGGGCCTATGGCTACACCTTC
15	.	TRBV11-2	TRBJ1-3	.	CASSLDFRRVDTIYF	TGTGCCAGCAGCTTAGATTTCCGCAGGGTGGACACCATATATTTT
16	.	TRBV6-6	TRBJ1-5	TRBD1	CASRATGTGGSSPQHF	TGTGCCAGCAGGGCGACCGGGACAGGGGGCAGCTCGCCCCAGCATTTT
15	.	TRBV6-8	TRBJ1-1	.	CATPNFRTGDTEAFF	TGTGCCACCCCTAACTTCCGGACGGGAGACACTGAAGCTTTCTTT
16	.	TRBV18	TRBJ2-7	.	CASSPAGLATAYEQYF	TGTGCCAGCTCACCTGCTGGGCTAGCGACAGCCTACGAGCAGTACTTC